This entry lists 26 T cell receptor beta chains sequenced from one sample in a study of cytomegalovirus exposure and HLA in healthy donors (dated by TCRdb to 2017 to 2019). Libraries were prepared through the immunoSEQ multiplex PCR assay. A mixture of 60 forward primers for TCR Vbeta segments and 13 reverse primers for TCR Jbeta segments was used in the multiplex PCR. The table comes from immuneACCESS by way of TCRdb, which keeps in-frame sequences with V and J called. Part of the clones is missing from these tables; in studies checked, under half for an unresolved V gene and the rest for unknown reasons. This sample lists 55,000 to 85,000 clones; about two thirds were detected once. The leading ten clones occupy over 10% of the sample. The sample taken for sequencing was PBMCs. These TCRs come from a woman in her thirties or forties in good health and CMV-seropositive.

As DNA, the CDR3 is TGTGCCAGCCAAGCGGGGGGCGCAGATACGCAGTATTTT. Protein: CASQAGGADTQYF. The chain couples TRBV2 to TRBJ2-3, with 9 bases matching TRBD2. V trimming: 8 bases; J trimming: 4 bases; junction bases outside the gene matches: 4. This CDR3 has 13 residues. CDR1 and CDR2 (germline): SNHLY, FYNNEI.

A word on this clone: Other nucleotide sequences in the sample specify the same CDR3. This rearrangement joins TRBV5-1 to TRBJ1-1; D is perhaps TRBD1 (5 bases). Germline assignment: CDR1 SGHRS and CDR2 YFSETQ. The germline V and J ends were trimmed by 0 bases and 4 bases, with 10 bases remaining between them. The CDR3 covers 14 residues. CDR3 nucleotide sequence: TGCGCCAGCAGCTTGGGGACAAGTACCACTGAAGCTTTCTTT. This gives the protein CASSLGTSTTEAFF.

J is TRBJ2-3 and V is TRBV7-9, with 9 positions matching TRBD1. The junction had 12 bases not matched to a gene; V was cut back by 4 bases and J by 4 bases. Germline CDR1 and CDR2: SEHNR and FQNEAQ (reference sequence). CDR3 length: 17 residues. The CDR3 loop is CASSSNPGQGVSDTQYF. Written as DNA, the CDR3 is TGTGCCAGCAGCTCCAACCCGGGACAGGGAGTTTCAGATACGCAGTATTTT.

The chain couples TRBV6-5 to TRBJ1-2, with a tentative D call TRBD1 (5 bases). From germline, CDR1 is MNHEY and CDR2 SVGAGI. The CDR3 is 15 amino acids. The V end was cut by 0 bases, the J end by 4 bases, with 12 bases between. The CDR3 here is CASSYSSWGGYGYTF. For the CDR3, the DNA is TGTGCCAGCAGTTACTCGTCCTGGGGGGGCTATGGCTACACCTTC.

This sequence joins TRBV2 and TRBJ1-1, with D perhaps matching TRBD1 (6 bases). The ends were cut back, 5 bases at V and 1 base at J, with 17 bases in the middle. There are 16 residues in the CDR3. Per the germline V gene, CDR1 is SNHLY and CDR2 is FYNNEI. The CDR3 bases are TGTGCCAGCAGTTCAACAGGGAGTCATCAGAACACTGAAGCTTTCTTT. This codes for CASSSTGSHQNTEAFF.

This chain links TRBV5-1 with TRBJ2-3; no clear D gene. V lost 2 bases, J lost 4 bases, and 17 bases lay in between. The CDR3 has 16 residues. Germline V gene data show CDR1 as SGHRS and CDR2 as YFSETQ. CDR3 in DNA: TGCGCCAGCAGCTTCGCCTCCGTCGAGAGCGCAGATACGCAGTATTTT. As protein: CASSFASVESADTQYF. Filled out from reference TRBV5-1 and TRBJ2-3, the complete variable domain reads KAGVTQTPRYLIKTRGQQVTLSCSPISGHRSVSWYQQTPGQGLQFLFEYFSETQRNKGNFPGRFSGRQFSNSRSEMNVSTLELGDSALYLCASSFASVESADTQYFGPGTRLTVL.

A single count supports this clone. The chain joins TRBV6-5 to TRBJ1-2; D gene ambiguous. Germline V gives CDR1 MNHEY, CDR2 SVGAGI. There are 13 residues in the CDR3. V was clipped by 6 bases and J by 5 bases, with 13 bases between them. The DNA of the CDR3 is TGTGCCAGCAGCCGAGGCTACCAGTATGGCTACACCTTC. It codes for CASSRGYQYGYTF.

With regard to this clone: Different DNA sequences within this sample yield the same CDR3. J is TRBJ1-2 and V is TRBV19; D unresolved. V dropped 3 bases and J dropped 2 bases, with 7 bases sitting between them. This CDR3 is 13 amino acids long. The germline V gene encodes CDR1 LNHDA and CDR2 SQIVND (reference sequence). The DNA of the CDR3 is TGTGCCAGTAGTATTTCGGTAAACTATGGCTACACCTTC. Translated, it gives CASSISVNYGYTF.

The chain has TRBV6-6 and TRBJ1-5, with 11 bases aligning to TRBD1. The V segment lost 6 bases and the J segment 1 base; nucleotides outside the gene matches: 2. The CDR3 has 15 residues. Germline V gene lookup returns CDR1 MNHNY and CDR2 SVGAGI (reference sequence). CDR3 sequence: CASRDRGRSNQPQHF. CDR3 nucleotides: TGTGCCAGCAGGGACAGGGGGCGCAGCAATCAGCCCCAGCATTTT.

This clone has more than one count but fewer than ten. The J gene is TRBJ2-7, the V gene TRBV6-6, with 7 nucleotides matching TRBD1. The CDR3 has 12 amino acids. V gave up 5 bases and J gave up 6 bases; unmatched junction bases: 4. CDR1 and CDR2 (germline): MNHNY, SVGAGI (reference sequence). The CDR3 is CASSLTGREQYF. The CDR3 region has the DNA TGTGCCAGCAGTCTGACAGGGCGCGAGCAGTACTTC.

The chain is built from TRBV15 and TRBJ1-1; no definite D call. The CDR3 covers 14 residues. Germline V CDR1 and CDR2: LNHNV, YYDKDF (reference sequence). The ends were cut back, 3 bases at V and 5 bases at J, with 13 bases in the middle. For the CDR3, the DNA is TGTGCCACCAGCAGGGGAGGCCTGGGGACTGAAGCTTTCTTT. It is translated as CATSRGGLGTEAFF. Looking up the rest from reference TRBV15 and TRBJ1-1 gives the full variable domain: DAMVIQNPRYQVTQFGKPVTLSCSQTLNHNVMYWYQQKSSQAPKLLFHYYDKDFNNEADTPDNFQSRRPNTSFCFLDIRSPGLGDTAMYLCATSRGGLGTEAFFGQGTRLTVV.

This clone came up a few times. This chain uses TRBV30 with TRBJ2-3; TRBD2 might be the D (6 bases). The CDR3 extends over 12 amino acids. Germline V gene lookup returns CDR1 GTSNPN and CDR2 SVGIG (reference sequence). The V gene lost 0 bases and the J gene lost 10 bases, with 11 bases spanning the gap. The CDR3: CAWSVLGGPQYF. DNA for the CDR3: TGTGCCTGGAGTGTACTGGGGGGTCCGCAGTATTTT.

This chain joins TRBV5-1 and TRBJ2-5; D unresolved. Trimming pared 2 bases from V and 2 bases from J, leaving 10 bases between. Germline V gene sequence: CDR1 SGHRS, CDR2 YFSETQ. There are 14 residues in the CDR3. This CDR3 reads CASSLQNRQETQYF. For the CDR3, the DNA is TGCGCCAGCAGCTTACAGAACCGACAAGAGACCCAGTACTTC.

The J gene is TRBJ2-5, the V gene TRBV5-8, with 7 bases identical to TRBD1. The CDR3 contains 14 residues. From germline, CDR1 is SGHTS and CDR2 YDEGEE. The junction had 4 bases not matched to a gene; V was cut back by 3 bases and J by 2 bases. The CDR3 protein is CASSSGQTQETQYF. DNA of the CDR3: TGTGCCAGCAGCTCGGGACAGACTCAAGAGACCCAGTACTTC.

The chain is built from TRBV2 and TRBJ2-5; TRBD1 matches 10 bases. The CDR3 has 15 residues. The trim removed 0 bases at V and 3 bases at J, leaving 1 base unmatched. In germline, CDR1 is SNHLY, CDR2 FYNNEI. This CDR3 is CASSEAGTGEETQYF. The DNA of the CDR3 is TGTGCCAGCAGTGAAGCCGGGACAGGGGAAGAGACCCAGTACTTC.

This clone turned up a few times. This rearrangement joins TRBV6-5 to TRBJ2-7, with 8 bases aligning to TRBD1. The germline V gene has CDR1 MNHEY and CDR2 SVGAGI. This CDR3 is 14 amino acids long. The ends lost 4 bases at V and 2 bases at J; junction bases unmatched: 4. The CDR3 sequence is CASSSGQGTYEQYF. The CDR3 coding sequence is TGTGCCAGCAGTTCAGGACAGGGCACCTACGAGCAGTACTTC.

As regards this clone: Other DNA sequences in this sample translate to the same CDR3. The chain carries TRBV27 and TRBJ1-5; perhaps TRBD1 as D (6 bases). This CDR3 contains 15 residues. The V end lost 3 bases, the J end lost 3 bases, and 12 bases lay between the germline ends. Germline-derived CDR1 and CDR2 are MNHEY and SMNVEV (reference sequence). CDR3 amino acids: CASSFVGDNNQPQHF. The CDR3 DNA reads as TGTGCCAGCAGTTTTGTAGGGGACAACAATCAGCCCCAGCATTTT.

This clone was picked up a small number of times. The V call is TRBV6-1, the J call TRBJ2-1, with 10 bases fitting TRBD1. The CDR3 length is 15 residues. Germline CDR1 reads MNHNS; CDR2 reads SASEGT. V was pared by 7 bases and J by 5 bases, with 8 bases of the junction left unmatched. CDR3 in amino acids: CASTSGTGVDNEQFF. CDR3 coding DNA: TGTGCCAGCACATCTGGGACAGGGGTTGACAATGAGCAGTTCTTC.

The chain has TRBV5-1 and TRBJ1-1; perhaps TRBD1 as D (6 bases). V lost 4 bases to trimming and J lost 0 bases, with 31 bases between them. The CDR3 has 21 amino acids. Germline V gives CDR1 SGHRS, CDR2 YFSETQ. CDR3 sequence reads: CASSGGYSVGGRMGLNTEAFF. In DNA form, the CDR3 reads TGCGCCAGCAGCGGGGGCTACAGCGTCGGGGGGCGAATGGGGCTGAACACTGAAGCTTTCTTT.

Comments on this clone: This probably arose from a read error, given a far larger clone one base away. The identical CDR3 is also encoded by other nucleotide sequences in the sample. The chain uses TRBV11-3 and TRBJ2-1, with 8 bases aligning to TRBD1. Germline CDR1 SGHNT, CDR2 YENEEA. This CDR3 is 17 amino acids long. J was trimmed by 1 base and V by 5 bases; bases with no gene match: 10. CDR3 nucleotide sequence: TGTGCCAGCAGCCCCCAGACGGGACAGGTTTCCTACAATGAGCAGTTCTTC. This codes for CASSPQTGQVSYNEQFF. The variable domain in full, completed from reference TRBV11-3 and TRBJ2-1, reads EAGVVQSPRYKIIEKKQPVAFWCNPISGHNTLYWYLQNLGQGPELLIRYENEEAVDDSQLPKDRFSAERLKGVDSTLKIQPAELGDSAVYLCASSPQTGQVSYNEQFFGPGTRLTVL.

The chain couples TRBV6-5 to TRBJ1-1; weak D call: TRBD1 (5 bases). Between the trimmed V and J ends, which lost 6 bases and 1 base, there was a span of 9 bases. The CDR3 totals 13 residues. Germline loops: CDR1 MNHEY, CDR2 SVGAGI. The CDR3 bases are TGTGCCAGCAGCCCCAGGGAGAACACTGAAGCTTTCTTT. It specifies CASSPRENTEAFF.

In its sample, this clone was seen a few times. V is TRBV7-2 and J is TRBJ1-2; D perhaps matches TRBD1 (6 bases). With 2 bases removed from V and 6 bases from J, the gap between germline ends came to 16 bases. The V gene's germline CDR1 is SGHTA and CDR2 FQGNSA. The CDR3 spans 15 residues. The CDR3 loop reads CASSLISSGVDGYTF. The CDR3 DNA sequence: TGTGCCAGCAGCTTAATTTCATCAGGGGTTGATGGCTACACCTTC. Using reference TRBV7-2 and TRBJ1-2 for the parts outside the CDR3, the full variable domain is GAGVSQSPSNKVTEKGKDVELRCDPISGHTALYWYRQSLGQGLEFLIYFQGNSAPDKSGLPSDRFSAERTGGSVSTLTIQRTQQEDSAVYLCASSLISSGVDGYTFGSGTRLTVV.

The J gene is TRBJ1-2, the V gene TRBV28, with 8 bases lining up with TRBD1. Germline-derived CDR1 and CDR2 are MDHEN and SYDVKM. The CDR3 runs to 13 residues. The J segment lost 3 bases and the V segment lost 7 bases, leaving 4 bases of the junction unmatched. The DNA of the CDR3 is TGTGCCAGCAAACAGGGGGGATACTATGGCTACACCTTC. Amino acids: CASKQGGYYGYTF.

This chain uses TRBV6-1 with TRBJ2-3; TRBD1 agrees at 7 bases. This CDR3 contains 15 residues. The V segment lost 4 bases and the J segment 2 bases; nucleotides outside the gene matches: 6. The germline V gene encodes CDR1 MNHNS and CDR2 SASEGT. Written as DNA, the CDR3 is TGTGCCAGCAGTGGTAGAGGGGGCTCCACAGATACGCAGTATTTT. Residues: CASSGRGGSTDTQYF.

V gene TRBV2 combines with J gene TRBJ1-5; D possibly corresponds to TRBD1 (6 bases). The V gene's germline CDR1 is SNHLY and CDR2 FYNNEI. V gave up 6 bases and J gave up 7 bases, with 13 bases separating them. The CDR3 consists of 13 residues. CDR3 nucleotide sequence: TGTGCCAGCAGGACTACCACAGGGCAGCCCCAGCATTTT. Its protein is CASRTTTGQPQHF.

The chain has TRBV6-4 and TRBJ1-2; 9 bases align to TRBD1. Germline CDR1 and CDR2: MRHNA and SNTAGT. Trimming took 6 bases from V and 4 from J; bases not matched to a gene: 9. The CDR3 sequence is 15 residues long. CDR3 in DNA: TGTGCCAGCAGCCCCGGGACAGGGACACTCTATGGCTACACCTTC. Residues: CASSPGTGTLYGYTF.